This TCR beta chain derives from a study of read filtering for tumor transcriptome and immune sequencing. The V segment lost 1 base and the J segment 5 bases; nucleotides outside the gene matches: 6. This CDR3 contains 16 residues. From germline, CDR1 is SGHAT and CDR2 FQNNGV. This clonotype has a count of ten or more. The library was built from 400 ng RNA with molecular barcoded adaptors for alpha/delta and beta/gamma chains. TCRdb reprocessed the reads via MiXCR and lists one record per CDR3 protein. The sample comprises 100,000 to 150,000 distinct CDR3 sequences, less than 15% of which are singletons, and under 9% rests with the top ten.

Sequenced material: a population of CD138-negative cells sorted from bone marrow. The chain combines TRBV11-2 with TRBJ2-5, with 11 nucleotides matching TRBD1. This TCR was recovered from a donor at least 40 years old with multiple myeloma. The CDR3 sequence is CASSLAWDRGGETQYF. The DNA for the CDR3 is TGTGCCAGCAGCTTAGCCTGGGACAGGGGGGGGGAGACCCAGTACTTC. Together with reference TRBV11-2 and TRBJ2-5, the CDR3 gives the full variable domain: EAGVAQSPRYKIIEKRQSVAFWCNPISGHATLYWYQQILGQGPKLLIQFQNNGVVDDSQLPKDRFSAERLKGVDSTLKIQPAKLEDSAVYLCASSLAWDRGGETQYFGPGTRLLVL.